What follows are 15 T cell receptor beta chains derived from one specimen sequenced in a study of cytomegalovirus exposure and HLA in healthy donors. The primer mix had 60 Vbeta and 13 Jbeta primers. Clones were sequenced by immunoSEQ multiplex PCR, and TCRdb holds only the in-frame ones, with some missing. The table includes 160,000 or so clones, around 84% detected once. Sequenced: PBMCs. These receptors were taken from a woman aged 40 to 50 in good health and CMV-seronegative.

The chain recombines TRBV10-2 with TRBJ1-5, with TRBD1 matching 9 bases. With V trimmed by 6 bases and J by 0 bases, 3 bases remained unmatched. The CDR3 sequence is 15 residues long. Germline lookup yields CDR1 WSHSY and CDR2 SAAADI. CDR3 in amino acids: CASSTGGHSNQPQHF. Here the CDR3 DNA reads TGCGCCAGCAGCACAGGGGGCCATAGCAATCAGCCCCAGCATTTT.

In DNA form, the CDR3 reads TGCGCCAGCACCAGCGGACAGGGGGCAGGTTCCTATAATTCACCCCTCCACTTT. This gives the protein CASTSGQGAGSYNSPLHF. The rearrangement joins TRBV4-1 to TRBJ1-6; TRBD1 matches at 11 bases. Germline loops: CDR1 MGHRA, CDR2 YSYEKL. This CDR3 contains 18 residues. Trimming took 7 bases from V and 1 from J; bases not matched to a gene: 9.

The rearrangement uses TRBV6-1 and TRBJ1-5; 8 nucleotides line up with TRBD1. Trimming at V came to 4 bases and at J to 6 bases, leaving 14 bases not matched to a gene. Germline V CDR1 and CDR2: MNHNS, SASEGT. The CDR3 contains 17 residues. CDR3 nucleotides: TGTGCCAGCAGTGCCCACATACGCAGGGGGCAGGGTCAGCCCCAGCATTTT. It translates to CASSAHIRRGQGQPQHF.

This chain connects TRBV7-8 to TRBJ1-4; D is possibly TRBD1 (5 bases). V lost 1 base to trimming and J lost 8 bases, with 14 bases between them. CDR3 length: 15 residues. Germline loops: CDR1 SGHVS, CDR2 FQNEAQ. CDR3: CASSLVTVGGEKLFF. CDR3 sequence (DNA): TGTGCCAGCAGCTTAGTGACAGTGGGAGGCGAAAAACTGTTTTTT.

The chain is built from TRBV5-1 and TRBJ2-5; TRBD1 is a possible D gene (5 bases). TRBJ2-7 explains the end of the DNA better; the J call may be wrong. Germline CDR1 reads SGHRS; CDR2 reads YFSETQ. This CDR3 spans 17 amino acids. The CDR3: CASSKGATRRRSYEQYF. For the CDR3, the DNA is TGCGCCAGCAGTAAAGGGGCAACGCGAAGACGCTCCTACGAGCAGTACTTC.

This clone was recorded once. This chain connects TRBV6-5 to TRBJ1-2; no firm D call. Between the trimmed V and J ends, which lost 4 bases and 8 bases, there was a span of 23 bases. Germline lookup yields CDR1 MNHEY and CDR2 SVGAGI. There are 16 residues in the CDR3. In DNA, the CDR3 is TGTGCCAGCAGTTCCAAACCCTATATACCCCCCTGGGGCTACACCTTC. Its protein product is CASSSKPYIPPWGYTF.

This clone was seen just once. The gene calls are TRBV15 and TRBJ2-5; perhaps TRBD1 as D (6 bases). Germline V gene sequence: CDR1 LNHNV, CDR2 YYDKDF (reference sequence). CDR3 size: 17 residues. V dropped 0 bases and J dropped 8 bases, with 22 bases sitting between them. The chain's CDR3 is CATSREYRVTPLVTQYF. The CDR3 bases are TGTGCCACCAGCAGAGAATACAGGGTTACACCCCTGGTTACCCAGTACTTC.

This sequence joins TRBV19 and TRBJ1-5, with 7 nucleotides matching TRBD1. The germline gives CDR1 LNHDA, CDR2 SQIVND (reference sequence). There are 18 residues in the CDR3. After removal of 0 bases from V and 7 bases from J, the junction contained 15 bases not matched to a gene. CDR3 in amino acids: CASSIDPRRQGVQQPQHF. As DNA, the CDR3 is TGTGCCAGTAGTATAGATCCCCGGAGACAGGGAGTGCAGCAGCCCCAGCATTTT. Full variable domain (remainder filled in from reference TRBV19 and TRBJ1-5): DGGITQSPKYLFRKEGQNVTLSCEQNLNHDAMYWYRQDPGQGLRLIYYSQIVNDFQKGDIAEGYSVSREKKESFPLTVTSAQKNPTAFYLCASSIDPRRQGVQQPQHFGDGTRLSIL.

The chain carries TRBV28 and TRBJ1-1, with TRBD1 identical over 7 bases. CDR1 is MDHEN and CDR2 is SYDVKM in the germline V gene. V gave up 7 bases and J gave up 5 bases; unmatched junction bases: 7. The CDR3 is 13 amino acids. The CDR3 protein is CASTSRGRTEAFF. The CDR3 coding sequence is TGTGCCAGCACGAGCAGGGGGAGGACTGAAGCTTTCTTT.

The chain has TRBV6-5 and TRBJ1-1; weak D call: TRBD1 (5 bases). V was cut by 5 bases and J by 4 bases, with 11 bases left in between. Germline CDR1 is MNHEY and CDR2 is SVGAGI. The CDR3 extends over 13 amino acids. In nucleotides, the CDR3 is TGTGCCAGCAGTGAAGGGGCAGTCACTGAAGCTTTCTTT. It encodes CASSEGAVTEAFF.

The rearrangement links TRBV28 to TRBJ1-2; D gene unclear. The V end lost 6 bases, the J end lost 7 bases, and 15 bases lay between the germline ends. Germline V gene sequence: CDR1 MDHEN, CDR2 SYDVKM. The CDR3 spans 13 residues. In DNA form, the CDR3 reads TGTGCCAGCAGCCACTACAACGAAGGTGGCTACACCTTC. It translates to CASSHYNEGGYTF.

The chain is built from TRBV6-1 and TRBJ1-2; a weak D match, TRBD1 (6 bases). Germline V CDR1 and CDR2: MNHNS, SASEGT. The V end was cut by 5 bases, the J end by 3 bases, with 16 bases between. This CDR3 has 15 amino acids. CDR3: CASSTGWPLYYGYTF. The CDR3, as DNA: TGTGCCAGCAGTACAGGGTGGCCGCTATACTATGGCTACACCTTC.

This CDR3 reads CASSFKYALFEVEQYF. The CDR3, as DNA: TGTGCCAGCAGTTTTAAGTACGCTCTTTTCGAGGTCGAGCAGTACTTC. The chain couples TRBV28 to TRBJ2-5; unclear D gene. The DNA end is a closer match to TRBJ2-7, so the J assignment may be wrong. Per the germline V gene, CDR1 is MDHEN and CDR2 is SYDVKM. CDR3 length: 16 residues.

The CDR3 DNA reads as TGTGCCAGCAGCGTAGCTAGCGGGGGGGATCAAGAGACCCAGTACTTC. It codes for CASSVASGGDQETQYF. This chain links TRBV9 with TRBJ2-5, with 12 bases matching TRBD2. This CDR3 contains 16 residues. Germline V gene sequence: CDR1 SGDLS, CDR2 YYNGEE. Trimming removed 0 bases from V and 2 bases from J; junction bases left unmatched: 2. The full variable domain, with the rest looked up from reference TRBV9 and TRBJ2-5, is DSGVTQTPKHLITATGQRVTLRCSPRSGDLSVYWYQQSLDQGLQFLIQYYNGEERAKGNILERFSAQQFPDLHSELNLSSLELGDSALYFCASSVASGGDQETQYFGPGTRLLVL.

CDR3 in amino acids: CASSRDRRAYNEQFF. CDR3 nucleotides: TGTGCCAGCAGTCGGGACAGGCGGGCATACAATGAGCAGTTCTTC. The chain links TRBV6-5 to TRBJ2-1; TRBD1 matches 8 bases. The V segment lost 5 bases and the J segment 4 bases; nucleotides outside the gene matches: 7. Germline V gives CDR1 MNHEY, CDR2 SVGAGI. The CDR3 sequence is 15 residues long.